Listed here are 31 T cell receptor beta chains from one sample, sequenced in a study of T cells in Graves' hyperthyroidism and ophthalmopathy. Template material for amplifying TCR beta CDR3 regions consisted of RNA transcripts. The HTBI set primed first-round TCR CDR3 RT-PCR. TCRdb reprocessed the multiplex PCR reads via MiXCR and lists one record per CDR3 protein. The table includes 600,000 to 650,000 distinct CDR3 sequences, under 25% detected once. Sequencing was done on a sample of blood. The receptors were gathered from a man aged 25-45 years with Graves' ophthalmopathy.

A few counts support this clonotype. The J gene is TRBJ2-4, the V gene TRBV2; D is perhaps TRBD1 (5 bases). The V end was cut by 1 base, the J end by 6 bases, with 10 bases between. Germline CDR1 and CDR2: SNHLY and FYNNEI. This CDR3 comprises 14 residues. The CDR3 bases are TGTGCCAGCAGTGAAGAGCAGGGCGGAAACATTCAGTACTTC. This encodes CASSEEQGGNIQYF.

The chain has TRBV6-5 and TRBJ2-2, with D tentatively TRBD2 (5 bases). There are 14 residues in the CDR3. The V gene's germline CDR1 is MNHEY and CDR2 SVGAGI. V shed 0 bases and J shed 7 bases, with 9 bases lying between them. The CDR3 DNA is TGTGCCAGCAGTTACTCGTCGGGGAACGGGGAGCTGTTTTTT. This codes for CASSYSSGNGELFF.

Points on this clonotype: A much larger clone lies a single base off, so this may be a read error. This chain joins TRBV10-3 and TRBJ2-3, with D perhaps TRBD2 (6 bases). The CDR3 spans 12 residues. The V gene's germline CDR1 is ENHRY and CDR2 SYGVKD. The CDR3 sequence is CAITGDADTQSF. The CDR3, as DNA: TGTGCCATCACGGGGGACGCAGATACGCAGTCTTTT.

This clonotype was seen at least ten times. This sequence joins TRBV28 and TRBJ2-7, with D possibly being TRBD1 (5 bases). From germline, CDR1 is MDHEN and CDR2 SYDVKM. V gave up 6 bases and J gave up 1 base, with 10 bases separating them. This CDR3 is 13 amino acids long. The CDR3 reads CASSRQTSYEQYF. CDR3 in DNA: TGTGCCAGCAGCCGACAGACTTCCTACGAGCAGTACTTC. The variable domain in full, with the rest retrieved from reference TRBV28 and TRBJ2-7, is DVKVTQSSRYLVKRTGEKVFLECVQDMDHENMFWYRQDPGLGLRLIYFSYDVKMKEKGDIPEGYSVSREKKERFSLILESASTNQTSMYLCASSRQTSYEQYFGPGTRLTVT.

This clonotype was observed many times. The chain combines TRBV5-1 with TRBJ2-1, with TRBD1 as a possible D gene (5 bases). CDR1 SGHRS and CDR2 YFSETQ come from the germline V gene. This CDR3 spans 16 amino acids. V dropped 0 bases and J dropped 1 base, with 11 bases sitting between them. Here the CDR3 DNA reads TGCGCCAGCAGCTTGGAGGCAGGGCAGTCCTACAATGAGCAGTTCTTC. Translating gives CASSLEAGQSYNEQFF.

This clonotype was observed once. The J gene is TRBJ1-6, the V gene TRBV7-9, with TRBD1 as a possible D gene (5 bases). V lost 1 base to trimming and J lost 8 bases, with 9 bases between them. Germline CDR1 reads SEHNR; CDR2 reads FQNEAQ (reference sequence). CDR3 size: 14 residues. Here the CDR3 reads CASSLGQKDSPLHF. DNA for the CDR3: TGTGCCAGCAGCTTAGGACAGAAGGATTCACCCCTCCACTTT.

In its sample, this clonotype was seen many times. The rearrangement links TRBV11-1 to TRBJ2-1; D not certain. The length of the CDR3 is 13 residues. Germline lookup yields CDR1 SGHAT and CDR2 FQDESV (reference sequence). The germline V and J ends were trimmed by 1 base and 9 bases, with 10 bases remaining between them. This CDR3 reads CASSLVRVGEQFF. The DNA for the CDR3 is TGTGCCAGCAGCTTAGTTAGGGTGGGTGAGCAGTTCTTC.

The rearrangement links TRBV3-1 to TRBJ1-5; D gene unclear. CDR3 length equals 15 residues. Trimming took 4 bases from V and 5 from J, leaving 15 bases between them. Germline-derived CDR1 and CDR2 are LGHDT and YNNKEL (reference sequence). CDR3 in DNA: TGTGCCAGCAGCCCCGACTGGCGGATCGATCAGCCCCAGCATTTT. It translates to CASSPDWRIDQPQHF.

The gene calls are TRBV4-3 and TRBJ2-4; TRBD1 agrees at 8 bases. The V segment lost 0 bases and the J segment 5 bases; nucleotides outside the gene matches: 9. Germline V gene data show CDR1 as LGHNA and CDR2 as YSLEER. The CDR3 consists of 17 residues. CDR3 loop: CASSQEAGQGIENIQYF. CDR3 nucleotides: TGCGCCAGCAGCCAAGAGGCTGGACAGGGTATCGAAAACATTCAGTACTTC.

In this sample, this clonotype turned up a few times. The rearrangement joins TRBV20-1 to TRBJ2-1; TRBD2 agrees at 8 bases. Germline V gene lookup returns CDR1 DFQATT and CDR2 SNEGSKA (reference sequence). There are 13 residues in the CDR3. Losses at the gene ends were 4 bases for V and 9 bases for J; bases not matched to a gene: 8. The CDR3: CSATGTSPIEQFF. The CDR3 bases are TGCAGTGCTACCGGGACTAGTCCTATTGAGCAGTTCTTC.

This clonotype showed up many times. The V gene is TRBV27, the J gene TRBJ2-1, with TRBD1 matching 10 bases. Trimming at V came to 6 bases and at J to 4 bases, leaving 3 bases not matched to a gene. The germline V gene has CDR1 MNHEY and CDR2 SMNVEV (reference sequence). The CDR3 covers 14 residues. CDR3 loop: CASRGQGIYNEQFF. The DNA for the CDR3 is TGTGCCAGCAGGGGACAGGGGATATACAATGAGCAGTTCTTC.

Comment on this clonotype: Sequence at one end of the junction differs from germline and may be a read error. The chain is built from TRBV7-6 and TRBJ1-1; 8 bases are a match to TRBD1. The CDR3 length is 15 residues. Germline V gene sequence: CDR1 SGHVS, CDR2 FNYEAQ. The CDR3 bases are TGTGCCAGCAGCTCTAGACAGGGGAAGAACACTGAAGCTTCCTTT. Translation: CASSSRQGKNTEASF.

The rearrangement links TRBV7-9 to TRBJ1-4; D is uncertain. This CDR3 is 14 amino acids long. Germline assignment: CDR1 SEHNR and CDR2 FQNEAQ (reference sequence). Trimming shortened V by 1 base and J by 7 bases, and 10 bases separated the two germline ends. DNA for the CDR3: TGTGCCAGCAGCTTAGGAATGTATGGTGAAAAACTGTTTTTT. Translated, it gives CASSLGMYGEKLFF. Using reference TRBV7-9 and TRBJ1-4 for the parts outside the CDR3, the full variable domain is DTGVSQNPRHKITKRGQNVTFRCDPISEHNRLYWYRQTLGQGPEFLTYFQNEAQLEKSRLLSDRFSAERPKGSFSTLEIQRTEQGDSAMYLCASSLGMYGEKLFFGSGTQLSVL.

On this clonotype itself: A much larger clone differs from this one at a single base, so this may be a read error. The chain couples TRBV30 to TRBJ2-1; D is uncertain. The CDR3 runs to 11 residues. Germline CDR1 GTSNPN, CDR2 SVGIG (reference sequence). V was clipped by 0 bases and J by 10 bases, with 7 bases between them. CDR3 in amino acids: CAWSVRSEQFF. The CDR3 DNA reads as TGTGCCTGGAGTGTACGATCCGAGCAGTTCTTC.

This clonotype was recorded only once. The chain employs TRBV6-2 or TRBV6-3 and TRBJ1-3; TRBD1 is a possible D gene (6 bases). The CDR3 sequence is 16 residues long. Germline V lookup: CDR1 MNHEY, CDR2 SVGEGT. The germline V and J ends were trimmed by 7 bases and 0 bases, with 16 bases remaining between them. The CDR3 DNA reads as TGTGCCAGCACGCGACAGGAGCCTCCCTCTGGAAACACCATATATTTT. Its protein product is CASTRQEPPSGNTIYF.

The gene calls are TRBV18 and TRBJ2-1; 8 nucleotides match TRBD1. J lost 4 bases, V lost 3 bases, and 8 bases had no gene match. Germline CDR1 is KGHSH and CDR2 is LQKENI. The CDR3 is made up of 16 amino acids. The CDR3 DNA reads TGTGCCAGCTCACCCTGGACAGGGCACAATTACAATGAGCAGTTCTTC. Translated, it gives CASSPWTGHNYNEQFF.

V is TRBV27 and J is TRBJ2-6; D is undetermined. The CDR3 covers 14 residues. Germline V lookup: CDR1 MNHEY, CDR2 SMNVEV (reference sequence). The V and J ends lost 8 bases and 0 bases respectively, with 8 bases between them. The DNA for the CDR3 is TGTGCCAGCCTCGGATTCTCTGGGGCCAACGTCCTGACTTTC. It translates to CASLGFSGANVLTF.

The sample holds many counts of this clonotype. The chain carries TRBV3-1 and TRBJ2-1; no clear D. Germline V gene data show CDR1 as LGHDT and CDR2 as YNNKEL (reference sequence). CDR3 length: 11 residues. V gave up 2 bases and J gave up 10 bases, with 6 bases separating them. CDR3 amino acids: CASSQWQEQFF. CDR3 bases: TGTGCCAGCAGCCAATGGCAGGAGCAGTTCTTC.

This clonotype showed up just a few times. This chain joins TRBV6-5 and TRBJ2-2; D is possibly TRBD2 (5 bases). CDR1 and CDR2 from the germline V gene are MNHEY and SVGAGI. The ends were cut back, 0 bases at V and 5 bases at J, with 10 bases in the middle. The CDR3 has 15 amino acids. The CDR3 DNA reads TGTGCCAGCAGTTACTCGAGGCTAGCAACCGGGGAGCTGTTTTTT. Encoded protein: CASSYSRLATGELFF.

The table lists this clonotype with a few counts. V gene TRBV7-9 combines with J gene TRBJ2-3, with 12 bases that match TRBD1. V gave up 2 bases and J gave up 7 bases; unmatched junction bases: 4. This CDR3 has 15 residues. From germline, CDR1 is SEHNR and CDR2 FQNEAQ (reference sequence). The CDR3 protein is CASSLRDRGQNTQYF. The CDR3 DNA reads as TGTGCCAGCAGCTTAAGGGACAGGGGGCAAAATACGCAGTATTTT.

This clonotype has only a few counts. The gene calls are TRBV19 and TRBJ2-1; 8 nucleotides agree with TRBD2. V was clipped by 1 base and J by 7 bases; unmatched bases: 0. The CDR3 runs to 13 residues. The V gene's germline CDR1 is LNHDA and CDR2 SQIVND (reference sequence). CDR3 in amino acids: CASSIGGRNEQFF. The CDR3 DNA follows: TGTGCCAGTAGTATAGGCGGGAGGAATGAGCAGTTCTTC.

This clonotype has only a few counts. This chain uses TRBV5-8 with TRBJ2-1; 9 positions match TRBD1. CDR1 SGHTS and CDR2 YDEGEE come from the germline V gene. Unmatched junction bases numbered 7, after V lost 7 bases and J lost 8 bases. This CDR3 has 13 amino acids. The CDR3 sequence is CASAGTGMYEQFF. The CDR3 DNA follows: TGTGCCAGCGCCGGGACAGGGATGTATGAGCAGTTCTTC.

This clonotype was seen more than once but under ten times. The chain is built from TRBV6-1 and TRBJ1-5; TRBD1 agrees at 9 bases. J lost 3 bases, V lost 6 bases, and 6 bases had no gene match. This CDR3 has 15 amino acids. Germline V CDR1 and CDR2: MNHNS, SASEGT. The CDR3 region is CASRQGQGNNQPQHF. The DNA of the CDR3 is TGTGCCAGCAGACAAGGACAGGGGAACAATCAGCCCCAGCATTTT.

In its sample, this clonotype was seen many times. The chain employs TRBV11-2 and TRBJ2-2, with no clear D. Trimming removed 6 bases at V and 5 bases at J, with 10 bases between. This CDR3 comprises 13 residues. CDR1 and CDR2 from the germline V gene are SGHAT and FQNNGV. The CDR3 sequence is CASSLQATGELFF. CDR3 coding DNA: TGTGCCAGCAGTCTGCAGGCGACCGGGGAGCTGTTTTTT.

The chain uses TRBV24-1 and TRBJ2-2; a possible D gene is TRBD1 (6 bases). The CDR3 sequence is 15 residues long. V lost 3 bases, J lost 5 bases, and 12 bases lay in between. Per germline, CDR1 KGHDR and CDR2 SFDVKD. Here the CDR3 reads CATSDRSDRTGELFF. In DNA, the CDR3 is TGTGCCACCAGTGATAGGTCAGACAGGACCGGGGAGCTGTTTTTT.

This chain links TRBV30 with TRBJ1-2; the match to TRBD1 covers 7 bases. Per germline, CDR1 GTSNPN and CDR2 SVGIG (reference sequence). Trimming cost V 5 bases and J 2 bases; bases outside gene matches: 2. The CDR3 sequence is 12 residues long. CDR3 DNA sequence: TGTGCCTGGGGGGGACAGAACTATGGCTACACCTTC. This sequence encodes CAWGGQNYGYTF.

There are many counts of this clonotype. The rearrangement uses TRBV30 and TRBJ2-1; 9 bases are shared with TRBD1. The V segment lost 7 bases and the J segment 9 bases; nucleotides outside the gene matches: 10. The CDR3 has 13 amino acids. From germline, CDR1 is GTSNPN and CDR2 SVGIG (reference sequence). CDR3 region: CALQLQGAGEQFF. CDR3 DNA: TGTGCCTTACAGTTACAGGGGGCGGGTGAGCAGTTCTTC.

With respect to this clonotype: This sequence may be a read error, since a much larger clone differs from it by one base. The chain links TRBV5-1 to TRBJ2-3, with 7 positions matching TRBD2. This CDR3 spans 15 amino acids. CDR1 is SGHRS, CDR2 YFSETQ, per germline. The CDR3 DNA reads as TGCGCCAGCAGCTTGGTAGGGACTAACACAAATACGCAGTATTTT. Translating it yields CASSLVGTNTNTQYF.

V usage is TRBV29-1 and J usage is TRBJ2-3; D gene unclear. The CDR3 runs 13 residues. Trimming removed 2 bases at V and 2 bases at J, with 8 bases between. The germline CDR1 and CDR2 sequences are SQVTM and ANQGSEA. The CDR3 coding sequence is TGCAGCGTTGAATTGGTATACACAGATACGCAGTATTTT. Amino acid sequence: CSVELVYTDTQYF.

The chain has TRBV11-2 and TRBJ1-5; unclear D gene. This CDR3 has 12 residues. Trimming stripped 6 bases from V and 4 bases from J, with 7 bases between. The germline gives CDR1 SGHAT, CDR2 FQNNGV. Written as DNA, the CDR3 is TGTGCCAGCAGGCCAGCGAATCAGCCCCAGCATTTT. Translation: CASRPANQPQHF.

A few counts support this clonotype. The CDR3 loop is CASSINTGTANTYEQYF. In nucleotides, the CDR3 is TGCGCCAGCAGCATTAACACCGGGACAGCGAACACCTACGAGCAGTACTTC. The chain uses TRBV5-1 and TRBJ2-7; 7 positions agree with TRBD1. This CDR3 comprises 17 residues. J lost 2 bases, V lost 4 bases, and 15 bases had no gene match. Germline CDR1 is SGHRS and CDR2 is YFSETQ.